One sample yielded the 25 T cell receptor beta chains listed below, sequenced in a study of blood T cell repertoires in COVID-19. TCRdb's table, derived via immunoSEQ multiplex PCR, lists solely in-frame clones and lacks some. Among fewer than 250,000 clones listed, around 89% were seen once. The sample consisted of PBMCs or T cells enriched from blood (not recorded which). The receptors were gathered from a man younger than 40 who had been exposed to COVID-19.

The gene calls are TRBV7-3 and TRBJ1-4, with a possible D match to TRBD1 (6 bases). There are 15 residues in the CDR3. Germline-derived CDR1 and CDR2 are SGHTA and FQGTGA. V was pared by 5 bases and J by 3 bases, with 13 bases between. The CDR3 loop is CASSKQGLANEKLFF. CDR3 in DNA: TGTGCCAGCAGCAAACAGGGTTTAGCTAATGAAAAACTGTTTTTT.

This chain uses TRBV4-3 with TRBJ2-2; D perhaps matches TRBD1 (5 bases). Between the trimmed V and J ends, which lost 6 bases and 6 bases, there was a span of 17 bases. In germline, CDR1 is LGHNA, CDR2 YSLEER. The CDR3 is 15 residues long. This CDR3 is CASRSGREHAGELFF. In DNA form, the CDR3 reads TGCGCCAGCAGATCGGGCAGGGAACATGCCGGGGAGCTGTTTTTT.

The gene calls are TRBV2 and TRBJ2-7; D ambiguous. The V end was cut by 4 bases, the J end by 2 bases, with 12 bases between. CDR3 length: 14 residues. The germline V gene has CDR1 SNHLY and CDR2 FYNNEI. This CDR3 is CASSGLASPYEQYF. CDR3 coding DNA: TGTGCCAGCAGTGGACTGGCTAGTCCCTACGAGCAGTACTTC.

This chain joins TRBV19 and TRBJ1-5; TRBD1 agrees at 8 bases. CDR3 length: 17 residues. The germline gives CDR1 LNHDA, CDR2 SQIVND (reference sequence). Germline trimming cut 3 bases from V and 2 bases from J; bases unmatched to any gene: 9. Here the CDR3 DNA reads TGTGCCAGTAGTATCCCCCCAGGGGGCGAGGGCAATCAGCCCCAGCATTTT. Translated: CASSIPPGGEGNQPQHF.

The chain has TRBV14 and TRBJ1-2; D is perhaps TRBD1 (6 bases). The CDR3 is 16 residues long. The germline gives CDR1 SGHDN, CDR2 FVKESK. V was clipped by 2 bases and J by 6 bases, with 19 bases between them. The CDR3 loop reads CASSQIGGLKAHGYTF. CDR3 nucleotide sequence: TGTGCCAGCAGCCAAATAGGGGGTCTGAAAGCCCATGGCTACACCTTC.

This chain joins TRBV19 and TRBJ1-2, with D perhaps matching TRBD1 (5 bases). The CDR3 runs 15 residues. The V end lost 5 bases, the J end lost 3 bases, and 16 bases lay between the germline ends. CDR1 and CDR2 (germline): LNHDA, SQIVND (reference sequence). The CDR3 sequence is CASSSNLGGDYGYTF. For the CDR3, the DNA is TGTGCCAGTAGTTCGAATTTGGGGGGTGACTATGGCTACACCTTC.

The chain carries TRBV21-1 and TRBJ2-7; the table's D call TRBD1 went unverified against the DNA. TRBV21-1 corresponds to a pseudogene. The CDR3 is 17 residues long. The CDR3 DNA follows: TGTGCCAGCAGCTCTAAAAGGGGGCCCACAGGGCCGGCCGAGCAGTACTTC. Its protein product is CASSSKRGPTGPAEQYF.

The chain combines TRBV5-1 with TRBJ2-5; TRBD1 matches at 7 bases. The CDR3 totals 16 residues. The germline V gene encodes CDR1 SGHRS and CDR2 YFSETQ. J gave up 1 base and V 0 bases, and 6 bases lay outside the gene matches. The CDR3 here is CASSLGPTGRQETQYF. DNA of the CDR3: TGCGCCAGCAGCTTGGGGCCGACAGGGCGCCAAGAGACCCAGTACTTC.

This CDR3 reads CASSEWGERGNTIYF. CDR3 sequence (DNA): TGTGCCAGCAGCGAATGGGGGGAGCGGGGAAACACCATATATTTT. The V call is TRBV3-1 (or the pseudogene TRBV3-2), the J call TRBJ1-3; the D gene is possibly TRBD1 (5 bases). CDR3 length equals 15 residues. V lost 5 bases, J lost 4 bases, and 15 bases lay in between. CDR1 LGHDT and CDR2 YNNKEL come from the germline V gene (reference sequence).

The rearrangement links TRBV14 to TRBJ1-6, with D unresolved. Trimming stripped 4 bases from V and 7 bases from J, with 11 bases between. There are 14 residues in the CDR3. Germline V gene lookup returns CDR1 SGHDN and CDR2 FVKESK. The CDR3 protein is CASSLPGRNSPLHF. The CDR3 coding sequence is TGTGCCAGCAGCCTACCGGGTCGAAATTCACCCCTCCACTTT.

A single count supports this clone. The chain carries TRBV11-2 and TRBJ2-1, with TRBD2 identical over 13 bases. Losses at the gene ends were 6 bases for V and 6 bases for J; bases not matched to a gene: 8. The CDR3 covers 16 residues. Germline loops: CDR1 SGHAT, CDR2 FQNNGV. CDR3 nucleotides: TGTGCCAGCAGGACTAGCGGGGGGCGTACCGCCAATGAGCAGTTCTTC. This translates into CASRTSGGRTANEQFF.

This rearrangement joins TRBV24-1 to TRBJ2-1, with a tentative D call TRBD2 (5 bases). V shed 7 bases and J shed 7 bases, with 13 bases lying between them. The CDR3 totals 13 residues. In germline, CDR1 is KGHDR, CDR2 SFDVKD. The CDR3 coding sequence is TGTGCCACCAGCCTAGAGGGTGGAAATGAGCAGTTCTTC. Translated: CATSLEGGNEQFF.

V usage is TRBV5-4 and J usage is TRBJ2-2, with 8 bases that match TRBD1. V lost 0 bases, J lost 4 bases, and 5 bases stayed unmatched. CDR1 is SGHNT and CDR2 is YYREEE in the germline V gene (reference sequence). This CDR3 region has 16 residues. In nucleotides, the CDR3 is TGTGCCAGCAGCTTGGTTGACAGGGGTGTCACCGGGGAGCTGTTTTTT. Its translation: CASSLVDRGVTGELFF.

The chain combines TRBV4-2 with TRBJ1-2; D call uncertain. The germline CDR1 and CDR2 sequences are LGHNA and YNFKEQ. This CDR3 spans 15 amino acids. V was clipped by 0 bases and J by 7 bases, with 15 bases between them. CDR3 residues: CASSQESSATGGYTF. The CDR3 bases are TGTGCCAGCAGCCAAGAAAGCTCTGCCACTGGTGGCTACACCTTC.

The rearrangement uses TRBV12-3 or TRBV12-4 and TRBJ1-2; 8 bases fit TRBD1. V was pared by 3 bases and J by 6 bases, with 3 bases of the junction left unmatched. The CDR3 extends over 13 amino acids. The CDR3 reads CASSFPDRDGYTF. As DNA, the CDR3 is TGTGCCAGCAGTTTTCCGGACAGGGATGGCTACACCTTC.

The genes are TRBV4-1 and TRBJ1-2; maybe TRBD1 (6 bases). Trimming removed 4 bases from V and 4 bases from J, with 22 bases in between. The CDR3 has 17 amino acids. The germline V gene encodes CDR1 MGHRA and CDR2 YSYEKL. The CDR3 here is CASSLDRLMDSPYGYTF. Here the CDR3 DNA reads TGCGCCAGCAGCCTTGACAGACTGATGGACAGCCCCTATGGCTACACCTTC.

The count of this clone is one. V is TRBV30 and J is TRBJ1-5; 8 nucleotides match TRBD1. J was trimmed by 7 bases and V by 3 bases; bases with no gene match: 8. The CDR3 is made up of 14 amino acids. Per the germline V gene, CDR1 is GTSNPN and CDR2 is SVGIG (reference sequence). CDR3 amino acids: CAWSNNRGSQPQHF. The CDR3, as DNA: TGTGCCTGGAGCAACAACAGGGGGAGCCAGCCCCAGCATTTT.

The rearrangement uses TRBV20-1 and TRBJ1-5, with D possibly matching TRBD1 (5 bases). The CDR3 sequence is 11 residues long. The germline V and J ends were trimmed by 5 bases and 11 bases, with 13 bases remaining between them. Germline V gene lookup returns CDR1 DFQATT and CDR2 SNEGSKA (reference sequence). The CDR3 coding sequence is TGCAGTGCTCTCACCGGAGGGGCCCAGCATTTT. The encoded protein is CSALTGGAQHF.

The gene calls are TRBV5-1 and TRBJ2-1, with TRBD2 matching 7 bases. V dropped 2 bases and J dropped 2; count of bases not matched to a gene: 4. This CDR3 region has 15 residues. Germline CDR1 and CDR2: SGHRS and YFSETQ. Here the CDR3 DNA reads TGCGCCAGCAGCTTCTGGGCGGGAGCCTACAATGAGCAGTTCTTC. Translating it yields CASSFWAGAYNEQFF.

The DNA for the CDR3 is TGCGCCAGCAGCCATCCCCCCCGGGGCGAGCGGGGGGGCTATGGCTACACCTTC. Amino acid sequence: CASSHPPRGERGGYGYTF. The V call is TRBV4-1, the J call TRBJ1-2; the D gene is possibly TRBD1 (5 bases). The CDR3 covers 18 residues. Trimming removed 3 bases from V and 4 bases from J, with 24 bases in between. The germline CDR1 and CDR2 sequences are MGHRA and YSYEKL.

The rearrangement joins TRBV19 to TRBJ2-5, with TRBD1 as a possible D gene (7 bases). This CDR3 is 16 amino acids long. The V gene lost 5 bases and the J gene lost 1 base, with 17 bases spanning the gap. From germline, CDR1 is LNHDA and CDR2 SQIVND (reference sequence). The CDR3 DNA reads as TGTGCCAGTAGTGCCCAGGCAGGGGGGACCCAAGAGACCCAGTACTTC. Translated: CASSAQAGGTQETQYF. The full variable domain, with the rest looked up from reference TRBV19 and TRBJ2-5, is DGGITQSPKYLFRKEGQNVTLSCEQNLNHDAMYWYRQDPGQGLRLIYYSQIVNDFQKGDIAEGYSVSREKKESFPLTVTSAQKNPTAFYLCASSAQAGGTQETQYFGPGTRLLVL.

The genes are TRBV11-2 and TRBJ1-2, with 11 bases matching TRBD1. Trimming at V came to 1 base and at J to 3 bases, leaving 7 bases not matched to a gene. The germline CDR1 and CDR2 sequences are SGHAT and FQNNGV. This CDR3 has 17 residues. The CDR3 nucleotides are TGTGCCAGCAGCTTAGCCGGACAGGGGGCTCATTACTATGGCTACACCTTC. This sequence encodes CASSLAGQGAHYYGYTF.

The chain employs TRBV15 and TRBJ2-1; TRBD2 matches at 9 bases. The V gene end was trimmed by 4 bases and the J gene end by 6 bases; junction bases not matched to a gene: 7. This CDR3 region has 15 residues. Germline V CDR1 and CDR2: LNHNV, YYDKDF (reference sequence). The CDR3 spells CATSTSAGGLNEQFF. In DNA, the CDR3 is TGTGCCACCAGCACGTCAGCGGGGGGACTCAATGAGCAGTTCTTC.

V usage is TRBV11-2 and J usage is TRBJ2-5; D is ambiguous. Germline assignment: CDR1 SGHAT and CDR2 FQNNGV. CDR3 length: 15 residues. Deletions cut 5 bases from V and 5 bases from J, with 18 bases between. The CDR3 loop reads CASSPGRAPRETQYF. CDR3 bases: TGTGCCAGCAGCCCAGGTCGAGCTCCCCGGGAGACCCAGTACTTC.

This clone was picked up a small number of times. This sequence joins TRBV4-1 and TRBJ2-2; D gene unclear. CDR1 and CDR2 from the germline V gene are MGHRA and YSYEKL. The germline V and J ends were trimmed by 6 bases and 5 bases, with 10 bases remaining between them. This CDR3 spans 13 amino acids. CDR3 DNA sequence: TGCGCCAGCAGTCGAACAGAGACCGGGGAGCTGTTTTTT. As protein: CASSRTETGELFF.